Listed below are T cell receptor beta chains from one sample, sequenced in a study of blood T cell repertoires in COVID-19. Sequenced by immunoSEQ multiplex PCR; TCRdb stores in-frame clones only, minus some. The table includes approximately 210,000 clones, 70% to 90% detected once. The specimen was peripheral blood. These receptors originate from a middle-aged woman with acute or convalescent COVID-19. The CDR3 runs from the conserved cysteine through the conserved F or W. A D gene is named only where the DNA matches it firmly. Expanded clones get a size class; other rows say once, few or many, or leave the size out.

size: .; J: TRBJ1-6; D: .; V: TRBV6-5; DNA: TGTGCCAGCACCAAGACACTGTATAATTCACCCCTCCACTTT; CDR3: CASTKTLYNSPLHF
size: .; J: TRBJ1-3; D: .; V: TRBV3-1/TRBV3-2; DNA: TGTGCCAGCAGCCAACAGGGCGCCACCATATATTTT; CDR3: CASSQQGATIYF
size: .; J: TRBJ1-3; D: .; V: TRBV7-7; DNA: TGTGCCAGCAGCTTAGGGGCAGGCCGCTCTGGAAACACCATATATTTT; CDR3: CASSLGAGRSGNTIYF
size: .; J: TRBJ2-2; D: TRBD1; V: TRBV6-5; DNA: TGTGCCAGCAGACGGGACAGTAACACCGGGGAGCTGTTTTTT; CDR3: CASRRDSNTGELFF
size: .; J: TRBJ2-2; D: .; V: TRBV10-2; DNA: TGCGCCAGCAGTCAACAGGGTCCCGGGGAGCTGTTTTTT; CDR3: CASSQQGPGELFF
size: .; J: TRBJ1-6; D: .; V: TRBV7-6; DNA: TGTGCCAGCAGCTTCGACAGCAACTATAATTCACCCCTCCACTTT; CDR3: CASSFDSNYNSPLHF
size: .; J: TRBJ2-2; D: .; V: TRBV9; DNA: TGTGCCAGCAGCCCCCCAGGCGGGGAGCTGTTTTTT; CDR3: CASSPPGGELFF
size: .; J: TRBJ2-2; D: TRBD2; V: TRBV4-2; DNA: TGTGCCAGCAGCCAAGCGGGCGGGGGGGCCCAGTACGGGGAGCTGTTTTTT; CDR3: CASSQAGGGAQYGELFF
size: .; J: TRBJ2-3; D: TRBD2; V: TRBV7-8; DNA: TGTGCCAGCAGCGCCAGGACTAGCGGGGGGGCCACAGATACGCAGTATTTT; CDR3: CASSARTSGGATDTQYF
size: .; J: TRBJ2-2; D: .; V: TRBV7-6; DNA: TGTGCCAGCAGCCCAGCCACGACAGGAGGTACCGGGGAGCTGTTTTTT; CDR3: CASSPATTGGTGELFF
size: .; J: TRBJ2-2; D: TRBD1; V: TRBV18; DNA: TGTGCCAGCTCGCCCGACAGGGCCGGGGAGCTGTTTTTT; CDR3: CASSPDRAGELFF
size: .; J: TRBJ1-2; D: TRBD1; V: TRBV6-5; DNA: TGTGCCAGCAGTTACGACAGGGGGCAGGGTGGCTACACCTTC; CDR3: CASSYDRGQGGYTF
size: .; J: TRBJ2-3; D: TRBD1; V: TRBV5-1; DNA: TGCGCCAGCAGCTTTGGACAGGTCACAGATACGCAGTATTTT; CDR3: CASSFGQVTDTQYF
size: .; J: TRBJ1-2; D: .; V: TRBV30; DNA: TGTGCCTGGAGGTTTCATCGAAGCGGCTACACCTTC; CDR3: CAWRFHRSGYTF
size: .; J: TRBJ2-1; D: TRBD2; V: TRBV19; DNA: TGTGCCAGTAGACCTCTCCCTAGCGGGGGGTTAATCGATGAGCAGTTCTTC; CDR3: CASRPLPSGGLIDEQFF
size: .; J: TRBJ1-1; D: .; V: TRBV19; DNA: TGTGCCAGTAGTCCTCGGGGGGGGAACACTGAAGCTTTCTTT; CDR3: CASSPRGGNTEAFF
size: .; J: TRBJ2-2; D: .; V: TRBV12-5; DNA: TGTGCTAGTGGTTTAACCGGCACCGGGGAGCTGTTTTTT; CDR3: CASGLTGTGELFF
size: once; J: TRBJ1-2; D: TRBD1; V: TRBV4-2; DNA: TGTGCCAGCAGCCAATCACGGGACAGGGCCTACTATGGCTACACCTTC; CDR3: CASSQSRDRAYYGYTF
size: .; J: TRBJ2-5; D: TRBD1; V: TRBV18; DNA: TGTGCCAGCTCACCCCGGACAGGGCCAGAGACCCAGTACTTC; CDR3: CASSPRTGPETQYF
size: .; J: TRBJ1-5; D: .; V: TRBV2; DNA: TGTGCCAGCAGTGACCCGGGTCCCCAGCATTTT; CDR3: CASSDPGPQHF
size: .; J: TRBJ2-2; D: TRBD1; V: TRBV24-1; DNA: TGTGCCACCAGTGGGACAGGGGGCTCCGGGGAGCTGTTTTTT; CDR3: CATSGTGGSGELFF
size: .; J: TRBJ2-1; D: .; V: TRBV6-4; DNA: TGTGCCAGCAGTGACTCCGCGAGGCAGTTCTTC; CDR3: CASSDSARQFF
size: .; J: TRBJ1-1; D: .; V: TRBV6-5; DNA: TGTGCCAGCGGGAGAGTTAACACTGAAGCTTTCTTT; CDR3: CASGRVNTEAFF
size: .; J: TRBJ2-1; D: TRBD2; V: TRBV9; DNA: TGTGCCAGCAGCGTAGGGGGGAGCGGGATGAGTGAGCAGTTCTTC; CDR3: CASSVGGSGMSEQFF
size: .; J: TRBJ1-2; D: TRBD1; V: TRBV19; DNA: TGTGCCAGTAGTACGCGTCGACAGGGGGCCTATGGCTACACCTTC; CDR3: CASSTRRQGAYGYTF
size: few; J: TRBJ1-2; D: .; V: TRBV7-9; DNA: TGTGCCAGCAGCTTGCGAGTTGACAGGTCGGGTGGCTACACCTTC; CDR3: CASSLRVDRSGGYTF
size: .; J: TRBJ2-2; D: TRBD1; V: TRBV7-2; DNA: TGTGCCAGCAGCTTAAAGCCCCGACAGGGATACACCGGGGAGCTGTTTTTT; CDR3: CASSLKPRQGYTGELFF
size: .; J: TRBJ1-2; D: .; V: TRBV4-1; DNA: TGCGCCAGCAGCCAAGAATTCGGGGGAGGCTATGGCTACACCTTC; CDR3: CASSQEFGGGYGYTF
size: .; J: TRBJ2-1; D: .; V: TRBV11-2; DNA: TGTGCCAGCAGCTTAGTCGGGGGGCGAGCTAACAATGAGCAGTTCTTC; CDR3: CASSLVGGRANNEQFF
size: .; J: TRBJ1-1; D: .; V: TRBV27; DNA: TGTGCCAGCAGTGTAGGGGGGGCGACTGTGGGAGCTTTCTTT; CDR3: CASSVGGATVGAFF
size: .; J: TRBJ2-3; D: TRBD2; V: TRBV3-1/TRBV3-2; DNA: TGTGCCAGCAGCCGGCGGGGGACAGATACGCAGTATTTT; CDR3: CASSRRGTDTQYF
size: .; J: TRBJ2-3; D: .; V: TRBV19; DNA: TGTGCCAGTAGAACTCTTGCGGGGGCAACAGATACGCAGTATTTT; CDR3: CASRTLAGATDTQYF
size: .; J: TRBJ1-1; D: .; V: TRBV19; DNA: TGTGCCAGTAGTATCTCCAGCGGAACTGAAGCTTTCTTT; CDR3: CASSISSGTEAFF
size: .; J: TRBJ1-2; D: TRBD1; V: TRBV5-6; DNA: TGTGCCAGCAGCCGACAGGGGCACTATGGCTACACCTTC; CDR3: CASSRQGHYGYTF
size: once; J: TRBJ1-2; D: TRBD1; V: TRBV18; DNA: TGTGCCAGCTCACCACCGGGACAGGGTGGCTACACCTTC; CDR3: CASSPPGQGGYTF
size: .; J: TRBJ1-3; D: .; V: TRBV3-1/TRBV3-2; DNA: TGTGCCAGCAGCCAAGATGGCGGAGGAAACACCATATATTTT; CDR3: CASSQDGGGNTIYF
size: .; J: TRBJ1-6; D: .; V: TRBV25-1; DNA: TGTGCCAGCAGTGATCAGGGCTTTACAACAGGGCAATCACCCCTCCACTTT; CDR3: CASSDQGFTTGQSPLHF
size: .; J: TRBJ2-3; D: TRBD2; V: TRBV11-2; DNA: TGTGCCAGCAGCTTATATCTAGCGGGGGGAACAGATACGCAGTATTTT; CDR3: CASSLYLAGGTDTQYF
size: .; J: TRBJ2-3; D: .; V: TRBV12-3/TRBV12-4; DNA: TGTGCCAGCAGAAGGGACACCACAGATACGCAGTATTTT; CDR3: CASRRDTTDTQYF
size: few; J: TRBJ1-4; D: .; V: TRBV9; DNA: TGTGCCAGCAGCCCCCACCTAGAAGAAAAACTGTTTTTT; CDR3: CASSPHLEEKLFF
size: .; J: TRBJ2-2; D: .; V: TRBV9; DNA: TGTGCCAGCAGCGTAGTACAGGGATGGTCCGGGGAGCTGTTTTTT; CDR3: CASSVVQGWSGELFF
size: .; J: TRBJ1-2; D: .; V: TRBV7-9; DNA: TGTGCCAGCAGCGCAGCTGGGGGGGCTAACTATGGCTACACCTTC; CDR3: CASSAAGGANYGYTF
size: .; J: TRBJ2-2; D: .; V: TRBV7-9; DNA: TGTGCCAGCAGCCCAAAAACGAACACCGGGGAGCTGTTTTTT; CDR3: CASSPKTNTGELFF
size: .; J: TRBJ1-2; D: TRBD1; V: TRBV27; DNA: TGTGCCAGCAGTCCTTTCTCAGGGGGGAATGGCTACACCTTC; CDR3: CASSPFSGGNGYTF
size: once; J: TRBJ2-1; D: TRBD2; V: TRBV10-1; DNA: TGCGCCAGCAGCGGGACTAGCGGGGGGTACGACGAGCAGTTCTTC; CDR3: CASSGTSGGYDEQFF
size: .; J: TRBJ2-3; D: .; V: TRBV4-1; DNA: TGCGCCAGCAGCCACGAGAGGGCCAAGCCCACAGATACGCAGTATTTT; CDR3: CASSHERAKPTDTQYF